This T cell receptor (beta chain) was retrieved from a study of blood T cells in healthy people across ages (dated by TCRdb to between 2014 and 2017). About the full investigation: In model experiments, template switching captured about one uniquely barcoded TCR beta cDNA molecule for every two T cells. To avoid experimental bias, donors of different ages were spread randomly across the sequencing lanes. Using deep sequencing normalized with unique cDNA molecular identifiers, the study measured how TCR beta repertoire diversity changes with age. For two donors (one aged 18 to 29 and one aged 80 or older), the study analyzed two additional independent replicas of 1 million unique cDNA reads from the same blood draw. Donors were grouped into four age groups: young (average roughly 15 years), middle-aged (roughly 37), aged (around 56) and long-lived (approximately 78). General study outcomes and caveats: Because the CMV infection status of the donors was unknown, age-related changes in expanded clonotypes may potentially have been confounded. There was a strong correlation between observed TCR beta diversity and the percentage of naive T cells measured by flow cytometry. Estimates of total diversity based on one million sequenced T cells were considered lower bounds and underestimates. Bulk unsorted PBMC profiling prevented conclusive comparison of naive and antigen-experienced compartments. Compared with the aged group, the long-lived group had more naive CD4+ T cells, fewer expanded clones and increased TCR diversity, a pattern suggesting age selection. As age increased, observed TCR beta diversity per million T cells dropped in a roughly linear way, and a significant reduction was already evident by age about 40.

For this clonotype: Its specific antigen is unknown. Base qualities are not at hand, and no much larger clone is one base apart.

The donors were some 39 Caucasian individuals from Russia, aged 6 to 90 years, who were systemically healthy. Each donor gave around 9 milliliters of peripheral blood, collected into EDTA-treated Vacutainer tubes. Ficoll-Paque density-gradient centrifugation was used to isolate PBMCs, with at least 6.5 million per sample. Total RNA, at least 6 micrograms per sample, was extracted from PBMCs with Trizol reagent. Naive CD45RAhigh/CD27high T cell percentages were measured by flow cytometry on a PBMC aliquot from every donor. The CDR3 spans 17 residues, from the cysteine through the phenylalanine. Of the read, only the CDR3 DNA is kept; its 51 bases are in frame from base 1. Germline trimming amounts to 2 bases on V and 1 base on J, with 5 as the count of junction bases outside the gene matches. CDR1 is given as SGHTA and CDR2 as FQGNSA, both from the germline V gene. Library method: 5' RACE. This sample was sequenced with an Illumina HiSeq 2500. A second PCR of roughly 7 to 12 cycles was performed with a sample-barcoded 5' primer and a J-beta primer mix. A template-switch 5' adaptor carrying 12 random nucleotides introduced a unique molecular identifier onto each TCR beta cDNA molecule. Each sample yielded at least 2.5 million CDR3-containing paired-end reads. First-strand cDNA synthesis was performed from all RNA using the Mint cDNA synthesis kit, with priming by a TRBC-specific oligonucleotide. Following uracil-DNA glycosylase treatment, a first 18-cycle PCR with universal primers M1SS and BC2_uni_R was performed on all cDNA. Under the source paper's analysis protocol: For normalization, 1 million high-quality reads were randomly selected from each sample, with every read carrying a distinct molecular identifier. Instead of being binned into consensus sequences, reads that shared molecular identifiers were thrown out. MiTCR, with a Q25 quality threshold and the strictest error-elimination algorithm, was used for CDR3 identification, clonotype clustering and error correction. A nonparametric unseen species model with Euler transformation was used to estimate a lower bound on total TCR beta diversity. TCRdb reran the public reads through fastp at Q25 and MiXCR, keeping productive beta chains. Entries that share a CDR3 protein sequence are merged under the most common genes and DNA. The V and J calls, along with clone size, are taken from TCRdb and not from the paper's own processing. The sample contains about 970,000 distinct CDR3 sequences, about 51% of them found a single time. Jointly, the top ten make up 20% to 25% of the sample.

Recombination joined TRBV7-2 with TRBJ2-3, with 11 junctional bases fitting TRBD2. Sequencing input: blood. The receptor was derived from a woman aged 55 to 70 in good health. The nucleotide sequence is given as TGTGCCAGCAGCTTAAGGTTACTAGCGGGGGGCACAGATACGCAGTATTTT. Its protein product is CASSLRLLAGGTDTQYF.